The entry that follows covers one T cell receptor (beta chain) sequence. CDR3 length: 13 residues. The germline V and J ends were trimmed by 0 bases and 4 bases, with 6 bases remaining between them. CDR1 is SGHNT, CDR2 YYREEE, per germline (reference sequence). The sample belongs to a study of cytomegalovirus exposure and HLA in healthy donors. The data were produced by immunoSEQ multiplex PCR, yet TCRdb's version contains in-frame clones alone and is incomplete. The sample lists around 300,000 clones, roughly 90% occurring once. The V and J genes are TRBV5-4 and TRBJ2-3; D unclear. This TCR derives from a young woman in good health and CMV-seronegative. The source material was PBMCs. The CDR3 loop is CASSLGSADTQYF. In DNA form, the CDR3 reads TGTGCCAGCAGCTTGGGTAGTGCAGATACGCAGTATTTT.